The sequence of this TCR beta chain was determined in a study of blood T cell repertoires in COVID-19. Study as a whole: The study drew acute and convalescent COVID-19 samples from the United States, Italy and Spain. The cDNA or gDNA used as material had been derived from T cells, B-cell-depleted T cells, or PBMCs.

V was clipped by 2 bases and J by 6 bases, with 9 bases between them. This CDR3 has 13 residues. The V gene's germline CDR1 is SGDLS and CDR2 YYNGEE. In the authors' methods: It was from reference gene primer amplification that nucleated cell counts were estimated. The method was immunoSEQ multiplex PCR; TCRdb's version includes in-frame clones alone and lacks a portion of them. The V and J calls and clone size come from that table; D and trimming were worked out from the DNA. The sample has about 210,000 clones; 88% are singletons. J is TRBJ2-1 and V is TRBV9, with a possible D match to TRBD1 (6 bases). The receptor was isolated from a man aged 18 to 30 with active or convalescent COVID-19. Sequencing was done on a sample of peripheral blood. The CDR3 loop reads CASSVGQTNEQFF. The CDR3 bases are TGTGCCAGCAGCGTGGGACAAACCAATGAGCAGTTCTTC.